Listed below are T cell receptor beta chains from one sample, sequenced in a study of PD-1 blockade in classical Hodgkin lymphoma. Here immunoSEQ multiplex PCR was the method, and the copy in TCRdb shows in-frame clones only, minus some. This sample has roughly 50,000 clones; around nine tenths occur once, and the top ten carry 6.5% to 8%. This sample comprised peripheral blood mononuclear cells (PBMCs), obtained before the fourth cycle of nivolumab. These receptors were taken from a human donor with classical Hodgkin lymphoma. The CDR3 runs from the conserved cysteine through the conserved F or W. Fields, in order: CDR3 length, clone size, D gene, J gene, V gene, CDR3 DNA, CDR3 protein. A D gene is named only where the DNA matches it firmly. Only part of the rows carry a size: once, few, many, or a class if the clone is expanded.

>14|.|TRBD1|TRBJ1-2|TRBV19
TGTGCCAGTAGTATAGATGGACAGGCATATGGCTACACCTTC
CASSIDGQAYGYTF
>15|.|TRBD1|TRBJ2-3|TRBV4-1
TGCGCCAGCAGCCAACCAGGGGGCCCCACAGATACGCAGTATTTT
CASSQPGGPTDTQYF
>17|.|TRBD1|TRBJ1-4|TRBV5-1
TGCGCCAGCAGCTTGGACAGGGGGCCAGGGACTAATGAAAAACTGTTTTTT
CASSLDRGPGTNEKLFF
>13|.|.|TRBJ2-5|TRBV6-6
TGTGCCAGCAGTCCTGCCCTTCGAGAGACCCAGTACTTC
CASSPALRETQYF
>16|.|.|TRBJ2-7|TRBV7-2
TGTGCCAGCAGCTTAATCCCAACAGGGAGATCCCACGAGCAGTACTTC
CASSLIPTGRSHEQYF
>15|.|TRBD1|TRBJ1-1|TRBV9
TGTGCCAGCAACCCCAGGGGGGAACCGAACACTGAAGCTTTCTTT
CASNPRGEPNTEAFF
>13|.|.|TRBJ1-5|TRBV15
TGTGCCACCAGTAGCGGAGGTTATCAGCCCCAGCATTTT
CATSSGGYQPQHF
>15|once|TRBD2|TRBJ2-7|TRBV28
TGTGCCAGTCGTAGGGGCGGGGGTAAGGCCTACGAGCAGTACTTC
CASRRGGGKAYEQYF
>16|.|.|TRBJ2-3|TRBV9
TGTGCCAGCAGCGTAGACGGGGGCTCTAGCACAGATACGCAGTATTTT
CASSVDGGSSTDTQYF
>14|.|.|TRBJ2-2|TRBV5-1
TGCGCCAGCAGCTTGGACAGTTTTACCGGGGAGCTGTTTTTT
CASSLDSFTGELFF
>14|once|TRBD2|TRBJ2-3|TRBV4-1
TGCGCCAGCAGCCGAGGACTAGCGTTCGATACGCAGTATTTT
CASSRGLAFDTQYF
>13|.|TRBD1|TRBJ1-4|TRBV2
TGTGCCAGCACCGGGACAGGGGTGGAAAAACTGTTTTTT
CASTGTGVEKLFF
>16|.|.|TRBJ2-1|TRBV5-1
TGCGCCAGCAGCTTGGACCCTTCCAGCTCCTACAATGAGCAGTTCTTC
CASSLDPSSSYNEQFF
>12|.|.|TRBJ1-5|TRBV19
TGTGCCAGTAGGGGGCACAATCAGCCCCAGCATTTT
CASRGHNQPQHF
>13|.|.|TRBJ2-1|TRBV7-2
TGTGCCAGCAGCTTAACTATGTACAATGAGCAGTTCTTC
CASSLTMYNEQFF
>14|.|.|TRBJ2-3|TRBV28
TGTGCCAGCAGTCCCCCGGGGGCGGAAGATACGCAGTATTTT
CASSPPGAEDTQYF
>16|.|TRBD2|TRBJ2-2|TRBV19
TGTGCCAGTAGTGGGACTAGCGCCTTGAACACCGGGGAGCTGTTTTTT
CASSGTSALNTGELFF
>14|.|.|TRBJ2-2|TRBV19
TGTGCCAGTAGTATAATGGGGGGCGCCGGGGAGCTGTTTTTT
CASSIMGGAGELFF
>15|.|TRBD2|TRBJ2-1|TRBV5-6
TGTGCCAGCAGCTACGGGACTAGCCGCGGGGATGAGCAGTTCTTC
CASSYGTSRGDEQFF
>17|.|TRBD2|TRBJ2-5|TRBV5-4
TGTGCCAGCAGCTTGGAATTAGCCCAGCGGGAGCGGGAGACCCAGTACTTC
CASSLELAQRERETQYF
>13|.|.|TRBJ1-2|TRBV6-5
TGTGCCAGCAGTTACACAGTAACAGATGGCTACACCTTC
CASSYTVTDGYTF
>15|.|.|TRBJ2-3|TRBV5-1
TGCGCCAGCACCTGGGGCCCGGAGGGCGCAGATACGCAGTATTTT
CASTWGPEGADTQYF
>14|.|TRBD2|TRBJ2-3|TRBV10-3
TGTGCCATCAGCCCGGGACTAGGGGCAGATACGCAGTATTTT
CAISPGLGADTQYF
>18|.|TRBD1|TRBJ1-3|TRBV4-1
TGCGCCAGCAGGCCCGGGGCAGGGGGACTCCGATCTGGAAACACCATATATTTT
CASRPGAGGLRSGNTIYF
>17|.|TRBD2|TRBJ2-5|TRBV11-2
TGTGCCAGCAGCTTCTCGGGACTAGCGGGAGTTGGGGAGACCCAGTACTTC
CASSFSGLAGVGETQYF
>15|.|TRBD1|TRBJ2-1|TRBV5-1
TGCGCCAGCAGTCCCGGACAGGGTCCCTACAATGAGCAGTTCTTC
CASSPGQGPYNEQFF
>17|.|TRBD1|TRBJ1-6|TRBV4-3
TGCGCCAGCAGCCAAGGGGACAGGGGGACGGCAAATTCACCCCTCCACTTT
CASSQGDRGTANSPLHF
>14|.|.|TRBJ1-2|TRBV5-6
TGTGCCAGCAGCTCGAGACAGCTTGCTAGCGGCTACACCTTC
CASSSRQLASGYTF
>15|.|.|TRBJ1-2|TRBV5-1
TGCGCCAGCAGCTTGGCGGGCCCACTAAACTATGGCTACACCTTC
CASSLAGPLNYGYTF
>14|.|TRBD2|TRBJ2-5|TRBV11-2
TGTGCCAGCAGGCGGTTAGCGGGTTCAGAGACCCAGTACTTC
CASRRLAGSETQYF
>13|.|.|TRBJ1-1|TRBV7-3
TGTGCCAGCAGCCCGCAGGCGAACACTGAAGCTTTCTTT
CASSPQANTEAFF
>13|.|TRBD1|TRBJ2-7|TRBV5-4
TGTGCCAGCAGCATAGACAGGGCCTACGAGCAGTACTTC
CASSIDRAYEQYF
>17|once|.|TRBJ2-7|TRBV6-4
TGTGCCAGCAGTGACAGGCGGGGCCGACCCCTCTCCTACGAGCAGTACTTC
CASSDRRGRPLSYEQYF
>15|.|TRBD2|TRBJ2-6|TRBV6-4
TGTGCCAGCAGTGACCGGGGGGCTGGGGCCAACGTCCTGACTTTC
CASSDRGAGANVLTF
>14|.|TRBD1|TRBJ2-3|TRBV28
TGTGCCAGCAGAGAGGGGGCTAGCACAGATACGCAGTATTTT
CASREGASTDTQYF
>15|.|TRBD1|TRBJ1-1|TRBV15
TGTGCCACCAGTCTGGACAGGGGACCCGACACTGAAGCTTTCTTT
CATSLDRGPDTEAFF
>15|.|TRBD2|TRBJ2-1|TRBV11-2
TGTGCCAGCAGCTTCGCCGGGACTAGCGGGAGAGAGCAGTTCTTC
CASSFAGTSGREQFF
>15|.|TRBD2|TRBJ2-1|TRBV7-7
TGTGCCAGCAGCCCGGGGAGACTAGCGGGCAATGAGCAGTTCTTC
CASSPGRLAGNEQFF
>11|once|TRBD2|TRBJ2-7|TRBV29-1
TGCAGCGTTCGGGGGAGGGGCGAGCAGTACTTC
CSVRGRGEQYF
>13|.|.|TRBJ1-1|TRBV4-1
TGCGCCAGCAGCCAAGTGGCTGCTATGGGGGCTTTCTTT
CASSQVAAMGAFF
>13|.|.|TRBJ2-6|TRBV7-3
TGTGCCAGCAGCCCCGGGGGGGCCAACGTCCTGACTTTC
CASSPGGANVLTF
>16|.|TRBD2|TRBJ2-7|TRBV11-1
TGTGCCAGCAGCTCGCCGACTAGCGGGGGCTCCTACGAGCAGTACTTC
CASSSPTSGGSYEQYF
>14|few|TRBD1|TRBJ1-5|TRBV5-1
TGCGCCAGCAGCTTGGAGGGGGCGAATCAGCCCCAGCATTTT
CASSLEGANQPQHF
>12|.|.|TRBJ2-7|TRBV7-9
TGTGCCAGCAGCTTCTTCGCCAACGAGCAGTACTTC
CASSFFANEQYF
>14|.|TRBD2|TRBJ2-1|TRBV29-1
TGCAGCGCGAGAAGGGGACTAGGGGGACCCGAGCAGTTCTTC
CSARRGLGGPEQFF
>16|.|.|TRBJ1-5|TRBV7-2
TGTGCCAGCAGCTTAGCATCTTGGTTTGGAAATCAGCCCCAGCATTTT
CASSLASWFGNQPQHF
>15|once|.|TRBJ2-1|TRBV9
TGTGCCAGCAGCGTAAGGTGGGATATCGACAATGAGCAGTTCTTC
CASSVRWDIDNEQFF
>14|.|.|TRBJ2-1|TRBV5-1
TGCGCCAGCAGCTCGGGTCTCAGTCACAATGAGCAGTTCTTC
CASSSGLSHNEQFF
>13|.|.|TRBJ1-5|TRBV6-5
TGTGCCAGCAGTTACACCACAGGTGAGCCCCAGCATTTT
CASSYTTGEPQHF
>13|.|.|TRBJ2-3|TRBV2
TGTGCCAGCAGGGGAAGGGGGTCAGATACGCAGTATTTT
CASRGRGSDTQYF
>14|.|.|TRBJ2-7|TRBV27
TGTGCCAGCAGTTTAAGAAGGCAGGGCTACGAGCAGTACTTC
CASSLRRQGYEQYF
>18|.|.|TRBJ2-2|TRBV4-1
TGCGCCAGCAGCCAAGGCTTGAAACGTAGGGGTGTTGGCGGGGAGCTGTTTTTT
CASSQGLKRRGVGGELFF
>13|few|TRBD1|TRBJ1-3|TRBV18
TGTGCCAGCTCATCGGACAGGGGAAACACCATATATTTT
CASSSDRGNTIYF
>11|.|.|TRBJ1-2|TRBV19
TGTGCCAGTAGCGGATACTATGGCTACACCTTC
CASSGYYGYTF